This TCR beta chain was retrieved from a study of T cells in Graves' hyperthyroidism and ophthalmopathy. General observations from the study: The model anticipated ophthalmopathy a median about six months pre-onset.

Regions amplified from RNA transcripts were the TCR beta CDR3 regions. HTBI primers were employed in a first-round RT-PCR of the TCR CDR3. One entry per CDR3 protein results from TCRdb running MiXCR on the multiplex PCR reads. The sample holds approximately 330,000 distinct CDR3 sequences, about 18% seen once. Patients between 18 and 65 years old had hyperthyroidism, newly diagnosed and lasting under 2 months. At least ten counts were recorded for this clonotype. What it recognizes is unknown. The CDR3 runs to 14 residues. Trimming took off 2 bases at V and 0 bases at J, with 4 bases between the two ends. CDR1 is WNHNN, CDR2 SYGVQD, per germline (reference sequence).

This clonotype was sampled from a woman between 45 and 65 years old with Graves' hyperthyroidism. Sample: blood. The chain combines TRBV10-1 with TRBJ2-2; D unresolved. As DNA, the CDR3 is TGCGCCAGCAGTGAGGGGGCGAACACCGGGGAGCTGTTTTTT. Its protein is CASSEGANTGELFF.